Shown below are 29 T cell receptor beta chains from a single sample sequenced in a study of OX40 agonist ivuxolimab in advanced cancers. Assay: immunoSEQ multiplex PCR; the TCRdb copy retains only in-frame clones and omits some. The repertoire holds about 73,000 clones, with more than 70% as singletons. The sequences come from CD4+ or CD8+ T cells sorted from blood, collected in a trial of the OX40 agonist ivuxolimab. The receptors were gathered from an adult with an advanced solid tumor such as melanoma, head and neck, liver or kidney cancer.

The CDR3 sequence: CASSSGPGVDTQYF. For the CDR3, the DNA is TGCGCCAGCAGCTCCGGTCCAGGGGTAGATACGCAGTATTTT. J is TRBJ2-3 and V is TRBV5-1, with a possible D match to TRBD1 (6 bases). The CDR3 extends over 14 amino acids. V shed 3 bases and J shed 5 bases, with 13 bases lying between them. Per the germline V gene, CDR1 is SGHRS and CDR2 is YFSETQ. The entire variable domain, with the rest obtained from reference TRBV5-1 and TRBJ2-3, is as follows: KAGVTQTPRYLIKTRGQQVTLSCSPISGHRSVSWYQQTPGQGLQFLFEYFSETQRNKGNFPGRFSGRQFSNSRSEMNVSTLELGDSALYLCASSSGPGVDTQYFGPGTRLTVL.

The chain employs TRBV30 and TRBJ1-1, with 8 bases lining up with TRBD1. The J segment lost 1 base and the V segment lost 2 bases, leaving 6 bases of the junction unmatched. CDR1 and CDR2 from the germline V gene are GTSNPN and SVGIG (reference sequence). This CDR3 has 15 residues. Here the CDR3 DNA reads TGTGCCTGGAGTCCCGGCGACAGGGGGAACACTGAAGCTTTCTTT. As protein: CAWSPGDRGNTEAFF.

The chain links TRBV9 to TRBJ2-2, with D hard to call. The V and J ends lost 0 bases and 4 bases respectively, with 1 base between them. CDR3 length: 12 residues. Germline CDR1 and CDR2: SGDLS and YYNGEE. The CDR3 is CASSVVTGELFF. In DNA, the CDR3 is TGTGCCAGCAGCGTAGTCACCGGGGAGCTGTTTTTT.

V is TRBV28 and J is TRBJ1-5, with TRBD1 as a possible D gene (5 bases). Germline V gene sequence: CDR1 MDHEN, CDR2 SYDVKM. This CDR3 is built from 17 residues. The V gene lost 5 bases and the J gene lost 4 bases, with 21 bases spanning the gap. CDR3 in amino acids: CASSLLGTEGRNQPQHF. DNA for the CDR3: TGTGCCAGCAGTCTCCTCGGGACTGAGGGACGAAATCAGCCCCAGCATTTT.

This clone was picked up one time. This rearrangement joins TRBV5-1 to TRBJ2-5; 11 bases fit TRBD2. The CDR3 contains 16 residues. With 6 bases clipped from V and 4 bases from J, the junction kept 11 bases outside the gene matches. Germline V lookup: CDR1 SGHRS, CDR2 YFSETQ. CDR3 amino acids: CASKAGLAGGRETQYF. The CDR3 nucleotides read TGCGCCAGCAAAGCAGGTCTAGCGGGGGGTCGAGAGACCCAGTACTTC.

The rearrangement uses TRBV19 and TRBJ2-6; D might be TRBD2 (6 bases). Germline V gives CDR1 LNHDA, CDR2 SQIVND (reference sequence). V lost 1 base to trimming and J lost 2 bases, with 12 bases between them. There are 17 residues in the CDR3. CDR3 bases: TGTGCCAGTAGTATAGGCGGGGCAAGGGCTGGGGCCAACGTCCTGACTTTC. It encodes CASSIGGARAGANVLTF.

This clone was seen once. This chain connects TRBV2 to TRBJ2-2; tentatively, D is TRBD2 (6 bases). Between the trimmed V and J ends, which lost 6 bases and 0 bases, there was a span of 11 bases. Germline loops: CDR1 SNHLY, CDR2 FYNNEI. The CDR3 is made up of 15 amino acids. The CDR3 coding sequence is TGTGCCAGCAGACCGGCGGGAACGAACACCGGGGAGCTGTTTTTT. Translation: CASRPAGTNTGELFF. Supplemented by reference TRBV2 and TRBJ2-2, the full variable domain reads EPEVTQTPSHQVTQMGQEVILRCVPISNHLYFYWYRQILGQKVEFLVSFYNNEISEKSEIFDDQFSVERPDGSNFTLKIRSTKLEDSAMYFCASRPAGTNTGELFFGEGSRLTVL.

This sequence joins TRBV2 and TRBJ1-1; possible D gene TRBD1, 5 bases. Looked up from germline, CDR1 is SNHLY and CDR2 is FYNNEI. V was shortened by 2 bases and J by 5 bases, with 12 bases between the two germline ends. The CDR3 runs to 14 residues. This chain's CDR3 is CASSESGRGTEAFF. DNA of the CDR3: TGTGCCAGCAGTGAATCGGGTCGGGGGACTGAAGCTTTCTTT.

This chain links TRBV5-4 with TRBJ1-3, with D maybe TRBD1 (5 bases). CDR1 and CDR2 from the germline V gene are SGHNT and YYREEE (reference sequence). CDR3 length: 16 amino acids. Trimming cost V 4 bases and J 0 bases, with 14 bases left between them. The CDR3 DNA reads TGTGCCAGCAGCCCGGGGCGGGGATACTCTGGAAACACCATATATTTT. Translated, it gives CASSPGRGYSGNTIYF.

J is TRBJ2-7 and V is TRBV6-1; 12 bases are shared with TRBD2. The ends lost 7 bases at V and 6 bases at J; junction bases unmatched: 7. CDR1 is MNHNS, CDR2 SASEGT, per germline. The CDR3 contains 14 residues. CDR3 protein: CASMPTSGGSEQYF. CDR3 nucleotide sequence: TGTGCCAGCATGCCGACTAGCGGGGGTAGCGAGCAGTACTTC.

V is TRBV6-5 and J is TRBJ1-5; 7 bases map to TRBD1. The CDR3 is 16 residues long. Germline CDR1 reads MNHEY; CDR2 reads SVGAGI. With 4 bases clipped from V and 10 bases from J, the junction kept 16 bases outside the gene matches. This CDR3 reads CASSSYRGGPIHPQHF. DNA for the CDR3: TGTGCCAGCAGTTCTTACAGAGGGGGCCCTATTCATCCCCAGCATTTT.

The J gene is TRBJ2-1, the V gene TRBV10-3, with TRBD1 identical over 8 bases. V was clipped by 4 bases and J by 4 bases; unmatched bases: 6. Germline V gives CDR1 ENHRY, CDR2 SYGVKD. The CDR3 runs 15 residues. The CDR3 DNA sequence: TGTGCCATCAGTGGGGACAGGCATGGTTACAATGAGCAGTTCTTC. It encodes CAISGDRHGYNEQFF.

This rearrangement joins TRBV21-1 to TRBJ2-1; no check of the table's D call, TRBD1, against the DNA was made. TRBV21-1 is termed a pseudogene. CDR3 length equals 14 residues. The CDR3 bases are TGTGCCAGCAGCCCAAGGACAGGGCGGAATGAGCAGTTCTTC. Its translation: CASSPRTGRNEQFF.

This rearrangement joins TRBV5-5 to TRBJ2-1, with 12 bases identical to TRBD2. The CDR3 covers 14 residues. The J segment lost 6 bases and the V segment lost 4 bases, leaving 2 bases of the junction unmatched. The germline V gene has CDR1 SGHKS and CDR2 YYEKEE (reference sequence). The CDR3, as DNA: TGTGCCAGCAGCCCGGGACTAGCGGGCAATGAGCAGTTCTTC. It translates to CASSPGLAGNEQFF. Complete variable domain (other parts from reference TRBV5-5 and TRBJ2-1): DAGVTQSPTHLIKTRGQQVTLRCSPISGHKSVSWYQQVLGQGPQFIFQYYEKEERGRGNFPDRFSARQFPNYSSELNVNALLLGDSALYLCASSPGLAGNEQFFGPGTRLTVL.

V gene TRBV4-1 combines with J gene TRBJ1-4; the D is unclear. CDR1 and CDR2 from the germline V gene are MGHRA and YSYEKL. Trimming stripped 6 bases from V and 5 bases from J, with 16 bases between. The CDR3 contains 15 residues. The DNA of the CDR3 is TGCGCCAGCAGACTGATGGGGATGAAAAATGAAAAACTGTTTTTT. As protein: CASRLMGMKNEKLFF.

The genes are TRBV6-1 and TRBJ2-1, with 13 bases matching TRBD2. Germline CDR1 is MNHNS and CDR2 is SASEGT. This CDR3 region has 15 residues. Trimming took 6 bases from V and 6 from J; bases not matched to a gene: 5. CDR3 loop: CASSAGTSGVNEQFF. The CDR3 region has the DNA TGTGCCAGCAGCGCAGGGACTAGCGGGGTCAATGAGCAGTTCTTC.

The chain has TRBV6-1 and TRBJ2-7; the match to TRBD1 covers 7 bases. CDR1 and CDR2 (germline): MNHNS, SASEGT. The V segment lost 5 bases and the J segment 0 bases; nucleotides outside the gene matches: 1. CDR3 length: 13 amino acids. CDR3 residues: CASSRQGSYEQYF. CDR3 bases: TGTGCCAGCAGTCGACAGGGCTCCTACGAGCAGTACTTC.

J is TRBJ1-1 and V is TRBV13; D is undetermined. The V and J ends lost 5 bases and 11 bases respectively, with 15 bases between them. The germline gives CDR1 PRHDT, CDR2 FYEKMQ (reference sequence). The CDR3 contains 12 residues. The CDR3 DNA reads as TGTGCCAGCAGCCTCGGGCAGCCAAAGGCTTTCTTT. It codes for CASSLGQPKAFF.

The rearrangement links TRBV11-2 to TRBJ2-3, with a tentative D call TRBD1 (6 bases). With 5 bases removed from V and 1 base from J, the gap between germline ends came to 13 bases. CDR1 and CDR2 (germline): SGHAT, FQNNGV. The CDR3 extends over 15 amino acids. Here the CDR3 reads CASSVQGSGTDTQYF. CDR3 DNA sequence: TGTGCCAGCAGCGTACAGGGAAGCGGCACAGATACGCAGTATTTT.

V usage is TRBV18 and J usage is TRBJ2-3; 12 bases are shared with TRBD1. This CDR3 region has 16 residues. The J segment lost 4 bases and the V segment lost 4 bases, leaving 6 bases of the junction unmatched. Germline V gene data show CDR1 as KGHSH and CDR2 as LQKENI. This CDR3 reads CASSRGTGGSSDTQYF. The CDR3 coding sequence is TGTGCCAGCTCACGTGGGACAGGGGGCTCATCAGATACGCAGTATTTT.

V and J are TRBV2 and TRBJ1-2; D gene uncertain. This CDR3 comprises 12 residues. The germline V gene has CDR1 SNHLY and CDR2 FYNNEI. V was trimmed by 5 bases and J by 8 bases, leaving 12 bases between them. The CDR3 is CASSYQEYGYTF. CDR3 DNA: TGTGCCAGCAGTTACCAGGAGTACGGCTACACCTTC.

The rearrangement joins TRBV6-5 to TRBJ1-2; a possible D gene is TRBD1 (6 bases). The CDR3 consists of 14 residues. The V gene's germline CDR1 is MNHEY and CDR2 SVGAGI. V lost 2 bases and J 8 bases, leaving 15 bases between the germline ends. This CDR3 reads CASSYGGARSGYTF. For the CDR3, the DNA is TGTGCCAGCAGTTACGGGGGGGCCCGGTCGGGCTACACCTTC.

The V call is TRBV7-8, the J call TRBJ2-7; maybe TRBD2 (6 bases). The germline V and J ends were trimmed by 2 bases and 1 base, with 15 bases remaining between them. This CDR3 comprises 16 residues. Per germline, CDR1 SGHVS and CDR2 FQNEAQ. The CDR3 reads CASSLRTGTRSYEQYF. In DNA, the CDR3 is TGTGCCAGCAGCTTACGAACCGGGACTCGTTCCTACGAGCAGTACTTC.

The chain couples TRBV6-6 to TRBJ2-1; D possibly corresponds to TRBD2 (5 bases). V was clipped by 10 bases and J by 5 bases, with 15 bases between them. The CDR3 has 13 residues. Germline CDR1 MNHNY, CDR2 SVGAGI (reference sequence). CDR3 residues: CATAPPGDNEQFF. CDR3 sequence (DNA): TGTGCCACCGCCCCCCCCGGGGACAATGAGCAGTTCTTC.

The V and J genes are TRBV28 and TRBJ1-2; D gene ambiguous. Trimming stripped 6 bases from V and 6 bases from J, with 14 bases between. Germline values: CDR1 MDHEN, CDR2 SYDVKM. CDR3 length: 13 amino acids. In DNA, the CDR3 is TGTGCCAGCAGCATTCTCGGCCGTGATGGCTACACCTTC. It translates to CASSILGRDGYTF.

This clone was seen once. The chain recombines TRBV11-3 with TRBJ2-7; 7 bases agree with TRBD1. Germline trimming cut 7 bases from V and 0 bases from J; bases unmatched to any gene: 18. The CDR3 covers 18 residues. Germline CDR1 is SGHNT and CDR2 is YENEEA. The CDR3 DNA reads as TGTGCCAGCATCTTCGAGATTGGACAGGAGGAAAGCTCCTACGAGCAGTACTTC. It translates to CASIFEIGQEESSYEQYF.

The chain combines TRBV5-5 with TRBJ1-5; D not certain. CDR3 length: 15 residues. Germline V gene lookup returns CDR1 SGHKS and CDR2 YYEKEE (reference sequence). V was shortened by 0 bases and J by 7 bases, with 14 bases between the two germline ends. The CDR3 coding sequence is TGTGCCAGCAGCTTGGATTTGGTAGAATCCCAGCCCCAGCATTTT. Translated, it gives CASSLDLVESQPQHF.

The chain links TRBV30 to TRBJ1-2, with D unresolved. Germline V CDR1 and CDR2: GTSNPN, SVGIG (reference sequence). Trimming took 3 bases from V and 2 from J, leaving 7 bases between them. The CDR3 contains 12 residues. Here the CDR3 reads CAWSLGNYGYTF. Here the CDR3 DNA reads TGTGCCTGGAGCCTCGGGAACTATGGCTACACCTTC.

The chain is built from TRBV11-3 and TRBJ2-1, with 9 positions matching TRBD1. The length of the CDR3 is 17 residues. CDR1 and CDR2 from the germline V gene are SGHNT and YENEEA. Trimming took 5 bases from V and 0 from J; bases not matched to a gene: 8. The CDR3 loop reads CASSPGQGKSSYNEQFF. The CDR3 DNA follows: TGTGCCAGCAGCCCCGGACAGGGGAAGAGCTCCTACAATGAGCAGTTCTTC.